This entry describes one T cell receptor (beta chain). These data originate in a study of blood T cell repertoires in COVID-19. Measured with immunoSEQ multiplex PCR; TCRdb has only the in-frame clones, and not every one. The sample yields some 100,000 clones, more than 65% seen once. The sequencing sample was made of peripheral blood. The TCR comes from a woman aged 80 or over with active or convalescent COVID-19.

The CDR3 sequence is CASSFGPYEQYF. In DNA, the CDR3 is TGTGCCAGCAGCTTTGGCCCCTACGAGCAGTACTTC. The rearrangement joins TRBV7-9 to TRBJ2-7, with D unresolved. Per germline, CDR1 SEHNR and CDR2 FQNEAQ (reference sequence). Trimming stripped 3 bases from V and 2 bases from J, with 5 bases between. The CDR3 sequence is 12 residues long.